These 7 T cell receptor beta chains were sequenced from one sample in a study of cytomegalovirus exposure and HLA in healthy donors. This PCR relied on a set of 60 Vbeta primers and 13 Jbeta primers. Sequencing was performed with immunoSEQ multiplex PCR; in TCRdb, only in-frame clones are kept and a portion is missing. This table has about 93,000 clones, about 80% appearing once. The sample comprised PBMCs. The source of these receptors is a man aged 25-40 years in good health and CMV-seronegative.

The V and J genes are TRBV19 and TRBJ1-6, with TRBD1 matching over 9 bases. CDR1 is LNHDA, CDR2 SQIVND, per germline (reference sequence). J lost 5 bases, V lost 3 bases, and 11 bases had no gene match. The CDR3 has 18 residues. The CDR3 is CASSMNRGQKRDNSPLHF. DNA for the CDR3: TGTGCCAGTAGTATGAACAGGGGGCAGAAAAGGGATAATTCACCCCTCCACTTT.

J is TRBJ2-5 and V is TRBV5-6; 7 nucleotides line up with TRBD2. The V segment lost 4 bases and the J segment 2 bases; nucleotides outside the gene matches: 8. The CDR3 is 15 amino acids. The germline gives CDR1 SGHDT, CDR2 YYEEEE. Here the CDR3 DNA reads TGTGCCAGCAGCAACCCCGCCGGGGGGCAAGAGACCCAGTACTTC. It yields the protein CASSNPAGGQETQYF.

This chain links TRBV7-9 with TRBJ2-1; TRBD1 is a possible D gene (5 bases). This CDR3 comprises 13 residues. Trimming pared 3 bases from V and 5 bases from J, leaving 8 bases between. The germline gives CDR1 SEHNR, CDR2 FQNEAQ (reference sequence). Here the CDR3 DNA reads TGTGCCAGCAGCTTTCCAGGGAACAATGAGCAGTTCTTC. It specifies CASSFPGNNEQFF.

The rearrangement uses TRBV7-9 and TRBJ2-2; D ambiguous. CDR3 size: 15 residues. The ends were cut back, 1 base at V and 0 bases at J, with 6 bases in the middle. Germline-derived CDR1 and CDR2 are SEHNR and FQNEAQ (reference sequence). The CDR3, as DNA: TGTGCCAGCAGCTTAGAGAGTACGAACACCGGGGAGCTGTTTTTT. As protein: CASSLESTNTGELFF.

The chain uses TRBV7-2 and TRBJ1-2; 7 positions agree with TRBD1. The germline V gene encodes CDR1 SGHTA and CDR2 FQGNSA. CDR3 size: 15 residues. Losses at the gene ends were 0 bases for V and 6 bases for J; bases not matched to a gene: 7. The CDR3 region is CASSLARTGADGYTF. The CDR3 DNA is TGTGCCAGCAGCTTAGCGCGGACAGGTGCGGATGGCTACACCTTC. Combining the CDR3 with reference TRBV7-2 and TRBJ1-2 gives the whole variable domain GAGVSQSPSNKVTEKGKDVELRCDPISGHTALYWYRQSLGQGLEFLIYFQGNSAPDKSGLPSDRFSAERTGGSVSTLTIQRTQQEDSAVYLCASSLARTGADGYTFGSGTRLTVV.

The rearrangement joins TRBV6-6 to TRBJ2-3; D remains ambiguous. Trimming took 6 bases from V and 3 from J, leaving 10 bases between them. Germline loops: CDR1 MNHNY, CDR2 SVGAGI (reference sequence). The CDR3 loop spans 13 amino acids. The CDR3 bases are TGTGCCAGCAGCTTACTTGAAACAGATACGCAGTATTTT. This gives the protein CASSLLETDTQYF.

The genes are TRBV7-3 and TRBJ2-2, with no clear D. The CDR3 runs 13 residues. CDR1 SGHTA and CDR2 FQGTGA come from the germline V gene. Trimming stripped 5 bases from V and 5 bases from J, with 9 bases between. The DNA of the CDR3 is TGTGCCAGCAGCATTACAACGACCGGGGAGCTGTTTTTT. This gives the protein CASSITTTGELFF.